The T cell receptor beta chain described here comes from a study of blood T cell repertoires in COVID-19. TCRdb keeps only in-frame clones here, not all; method: immunoSEQ multiplex PCR. The sample has about 74,000 clones, around 88% seen once. CDR1 and CDR2 (germline): LGHNA, YNFKEQ. V shed 1 base and J shed 6 bases, with 17 bases lying between them. The CDR3 has 16 residues. The receptor comes from an elderly woman with active or convalescent COVID-19. The chain has TRBV4-2 and TRBJ2-3, with D perhaps TRBD2 (5 bases). Input material: peripheral blood. CDR3 nucleotide sequence: TGTGCCAGCAGCCAAGGGACGAGCGGCCGCCTGGATACGCAGTATTTT. Protein product: CASSQGTSGRLDTQYF.